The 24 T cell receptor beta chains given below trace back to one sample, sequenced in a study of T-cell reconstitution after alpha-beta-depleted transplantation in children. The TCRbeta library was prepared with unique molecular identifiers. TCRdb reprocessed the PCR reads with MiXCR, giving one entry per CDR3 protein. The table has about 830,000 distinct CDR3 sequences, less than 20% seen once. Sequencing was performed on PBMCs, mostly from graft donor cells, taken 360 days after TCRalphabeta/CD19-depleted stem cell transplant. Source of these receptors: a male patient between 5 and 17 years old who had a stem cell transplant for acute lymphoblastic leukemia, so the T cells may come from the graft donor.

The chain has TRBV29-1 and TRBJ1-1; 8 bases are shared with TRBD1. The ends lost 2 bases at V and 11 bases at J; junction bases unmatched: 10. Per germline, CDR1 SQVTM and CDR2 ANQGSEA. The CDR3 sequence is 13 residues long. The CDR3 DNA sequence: TGCAGCGTTGAAACCCCCTCAGGGGGCGAGGCTTTCTTT. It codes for CSVETPSGGEAFF.

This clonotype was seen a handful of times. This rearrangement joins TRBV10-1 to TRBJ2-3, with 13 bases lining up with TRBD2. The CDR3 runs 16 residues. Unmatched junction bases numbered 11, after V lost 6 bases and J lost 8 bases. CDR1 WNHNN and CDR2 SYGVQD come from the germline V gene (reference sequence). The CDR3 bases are TGCGCCAGCAGCGGGAAGATTACTAGCGGGAGGGCTACGCAGTATTTT. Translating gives CASSGKITSGRATQYF.

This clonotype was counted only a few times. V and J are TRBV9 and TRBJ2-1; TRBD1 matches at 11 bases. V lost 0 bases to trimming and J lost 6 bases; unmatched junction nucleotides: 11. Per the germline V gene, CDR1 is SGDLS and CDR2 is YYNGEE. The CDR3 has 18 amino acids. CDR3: CASSVGLGTGGIGNEQFF. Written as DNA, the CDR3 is TGTGCCAGCAGCGTAGGATTGGGGACAGGGGGAATAGGCAATGAGCAGTTCTTC.

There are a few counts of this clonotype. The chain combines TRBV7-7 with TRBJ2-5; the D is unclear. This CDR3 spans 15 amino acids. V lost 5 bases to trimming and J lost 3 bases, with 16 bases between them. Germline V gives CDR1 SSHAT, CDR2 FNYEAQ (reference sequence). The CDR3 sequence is CASSADRARKETQYF. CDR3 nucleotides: TGTGCCAGCAGCGCGGACCGGGCCCGAAAAGAGACCCAGTACTTC.

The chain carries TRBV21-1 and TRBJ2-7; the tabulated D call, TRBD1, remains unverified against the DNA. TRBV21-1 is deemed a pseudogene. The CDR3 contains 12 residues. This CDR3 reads CASSPPNHEQYF. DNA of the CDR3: TGTGCCAGCAGCCCCCCGAACCACGAGCAGTACTTC.

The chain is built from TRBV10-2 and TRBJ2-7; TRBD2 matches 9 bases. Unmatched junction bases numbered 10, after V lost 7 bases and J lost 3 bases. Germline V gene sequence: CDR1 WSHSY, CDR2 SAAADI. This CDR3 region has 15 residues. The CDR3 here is CASKRLAETYYEQYF. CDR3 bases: TGCGCCAGCAAAAGACTAGCGGAGACTTACTACGAGCAGTACTTC.

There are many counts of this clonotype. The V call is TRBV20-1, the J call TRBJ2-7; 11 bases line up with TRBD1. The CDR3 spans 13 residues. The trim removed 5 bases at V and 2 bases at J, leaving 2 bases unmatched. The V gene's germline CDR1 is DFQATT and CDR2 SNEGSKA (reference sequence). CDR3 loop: CSAPGQGAYEQYF. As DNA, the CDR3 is TGCAGTGCTCCGGGACAGGGGGCCTACGAGCAGTACTTC.

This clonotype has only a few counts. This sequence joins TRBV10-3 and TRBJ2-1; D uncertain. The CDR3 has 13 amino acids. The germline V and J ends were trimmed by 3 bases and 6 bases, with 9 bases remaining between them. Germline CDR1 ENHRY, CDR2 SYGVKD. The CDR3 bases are TGTGCCATCAGTGACAGGACCCTCAATGAGCAGTTCTTC. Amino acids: CAISDRTLNEQFF.

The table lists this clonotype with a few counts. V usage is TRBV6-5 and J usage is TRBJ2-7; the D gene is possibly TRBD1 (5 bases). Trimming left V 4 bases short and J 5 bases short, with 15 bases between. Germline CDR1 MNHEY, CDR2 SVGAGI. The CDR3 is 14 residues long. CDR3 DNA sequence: TGTGCCAGCAGTTTTAACCAGGGCGGAAACGAGCAGTACTTC. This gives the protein CASSFNQGGNEQYF.

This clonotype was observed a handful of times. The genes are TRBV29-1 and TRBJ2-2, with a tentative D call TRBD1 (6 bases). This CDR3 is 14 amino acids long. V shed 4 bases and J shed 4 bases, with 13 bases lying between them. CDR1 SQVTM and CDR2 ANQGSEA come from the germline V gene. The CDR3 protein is CSVGRDRSTGELFF. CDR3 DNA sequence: TGCAGCGTTGGGCGCGACAGGTCCACCGGGGAGCTGTTTTTT.

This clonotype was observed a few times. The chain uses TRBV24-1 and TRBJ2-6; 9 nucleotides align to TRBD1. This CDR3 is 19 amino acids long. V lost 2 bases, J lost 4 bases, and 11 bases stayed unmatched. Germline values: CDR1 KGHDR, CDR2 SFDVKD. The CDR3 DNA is TGTGCCACCAGTGATTCTCCGGGACAGGGAGGGAGCGGGGCCAACGTCCTGACTTTC. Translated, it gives CATSDSPGQGGSGANVLTF.

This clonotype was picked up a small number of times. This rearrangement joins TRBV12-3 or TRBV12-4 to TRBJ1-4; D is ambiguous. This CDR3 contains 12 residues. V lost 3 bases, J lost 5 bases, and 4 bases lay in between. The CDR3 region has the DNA TGTGCCAGCAGTTTCCTGAATGAAAAACTGTTTTTT. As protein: CASSFLNEKLFF.

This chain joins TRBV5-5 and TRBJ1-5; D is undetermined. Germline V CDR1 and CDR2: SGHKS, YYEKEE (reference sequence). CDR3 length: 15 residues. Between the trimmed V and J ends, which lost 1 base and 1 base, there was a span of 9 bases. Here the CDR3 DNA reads TGTGCCAGCAGCTTGACAGATTTAAGCAATCAGCCCCAGCATTTT. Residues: CASSLTDLSNQPQHF.

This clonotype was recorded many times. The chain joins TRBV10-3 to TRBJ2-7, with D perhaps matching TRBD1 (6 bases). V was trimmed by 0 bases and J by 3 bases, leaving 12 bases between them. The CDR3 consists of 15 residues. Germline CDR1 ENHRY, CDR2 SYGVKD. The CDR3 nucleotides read TGTGCCATCAGTGAGTCTACAGGGTCCTACTACGAGCAGTACTTC. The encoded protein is CAISESTGSYYEQYF.

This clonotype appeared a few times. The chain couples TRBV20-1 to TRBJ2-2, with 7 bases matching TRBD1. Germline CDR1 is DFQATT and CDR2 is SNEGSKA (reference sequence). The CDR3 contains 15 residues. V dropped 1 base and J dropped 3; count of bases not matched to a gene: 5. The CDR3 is CSARVSGQDTGELFF. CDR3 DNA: TGCAGTGCTAGAGTTTCAGGACAGGACACCGGGGAGCTGTTTTTT.

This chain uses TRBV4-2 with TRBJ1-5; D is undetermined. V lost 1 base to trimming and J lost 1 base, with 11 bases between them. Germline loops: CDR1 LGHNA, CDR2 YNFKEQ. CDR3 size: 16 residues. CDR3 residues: CASSQGPLGSNQPQHF. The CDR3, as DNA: TGTGCCAGCAGCCAAGGACCGTTGGGGAGCAATCAGCCCCAGCATTTT.

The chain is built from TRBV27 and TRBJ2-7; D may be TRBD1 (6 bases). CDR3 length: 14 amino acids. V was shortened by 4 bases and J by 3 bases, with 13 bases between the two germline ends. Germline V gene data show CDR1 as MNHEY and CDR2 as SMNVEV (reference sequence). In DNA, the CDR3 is TGTGCCAGCAGTTGGGGGCGAGGATACTACGAGCAGTACTTC. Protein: CASSWGRGYYEQYF.

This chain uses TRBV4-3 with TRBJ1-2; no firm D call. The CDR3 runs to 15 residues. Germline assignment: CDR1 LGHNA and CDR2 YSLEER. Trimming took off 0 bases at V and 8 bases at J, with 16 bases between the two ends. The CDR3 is CASSQEEVVLGGYTF. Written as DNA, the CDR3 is TGCGCCAGCAGCCAAGAAGAAGTAGTCCTAGGGGGCTACACCTTC.

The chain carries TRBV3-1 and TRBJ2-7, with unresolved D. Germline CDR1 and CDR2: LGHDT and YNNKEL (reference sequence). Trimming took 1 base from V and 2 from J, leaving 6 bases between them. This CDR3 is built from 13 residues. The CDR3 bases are TGTGCCAGCAGCCAAGTACGGACCTACGAGCAGTACTTC. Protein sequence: CASSQVRTYEQYF.

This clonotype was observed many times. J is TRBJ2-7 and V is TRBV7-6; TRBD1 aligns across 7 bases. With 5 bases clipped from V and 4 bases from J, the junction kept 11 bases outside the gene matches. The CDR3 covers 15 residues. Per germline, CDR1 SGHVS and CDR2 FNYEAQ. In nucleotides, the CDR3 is TGTGCCAGCAGCAAACGACAGGGAACTTTATACGAGCAGTACTTC. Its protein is CASSKRQGTLYEQYF.

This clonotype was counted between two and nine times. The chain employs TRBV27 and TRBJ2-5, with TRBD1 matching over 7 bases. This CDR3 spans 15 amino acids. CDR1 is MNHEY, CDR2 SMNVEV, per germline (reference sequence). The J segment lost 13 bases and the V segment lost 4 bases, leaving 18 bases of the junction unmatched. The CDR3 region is CASSSWTGLDPVPYF. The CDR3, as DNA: TGTGCCAGCAGTTCCTGGACAGGTTTGGACCCAGTGCCGTACTTC.

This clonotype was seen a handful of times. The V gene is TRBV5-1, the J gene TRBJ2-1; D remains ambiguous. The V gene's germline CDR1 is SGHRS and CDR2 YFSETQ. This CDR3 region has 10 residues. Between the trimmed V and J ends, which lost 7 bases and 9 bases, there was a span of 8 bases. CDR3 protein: CASPVREQFF. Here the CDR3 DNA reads TGCGCCAGCCCAGTTCGTGAGCAGTTCTTC.

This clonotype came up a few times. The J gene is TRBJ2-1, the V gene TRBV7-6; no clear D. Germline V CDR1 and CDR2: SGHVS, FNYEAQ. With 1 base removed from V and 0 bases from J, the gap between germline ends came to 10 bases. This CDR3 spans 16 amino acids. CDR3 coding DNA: TGTGCCAGCAGCTTAGGGCGCTACGGCTCCTACAATGAGCAGTTCTTC. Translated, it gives CASSLGRYGSYNEQFF. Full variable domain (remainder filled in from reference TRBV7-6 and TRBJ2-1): GAGVSQSPRYKVTKRGQDVALRCDPISGHVSLYWYRQALGQGPEFLTYFNYEAQQDKSGLPNDRFSAERPEGSISTLTIQRTEQRDSAMYRCASSLGRYGSYNEQFFGPGTRLTVL.

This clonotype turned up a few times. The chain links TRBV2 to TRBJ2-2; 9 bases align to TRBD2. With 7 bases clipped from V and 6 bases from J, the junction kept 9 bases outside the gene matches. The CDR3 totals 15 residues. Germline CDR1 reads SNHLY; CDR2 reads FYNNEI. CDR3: CASKGAGGPAGELFF. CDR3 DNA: TGTGCCAGCAAAGGTGCGGGAGGGCCAGCCGGGGAGCTGTTTTTT.